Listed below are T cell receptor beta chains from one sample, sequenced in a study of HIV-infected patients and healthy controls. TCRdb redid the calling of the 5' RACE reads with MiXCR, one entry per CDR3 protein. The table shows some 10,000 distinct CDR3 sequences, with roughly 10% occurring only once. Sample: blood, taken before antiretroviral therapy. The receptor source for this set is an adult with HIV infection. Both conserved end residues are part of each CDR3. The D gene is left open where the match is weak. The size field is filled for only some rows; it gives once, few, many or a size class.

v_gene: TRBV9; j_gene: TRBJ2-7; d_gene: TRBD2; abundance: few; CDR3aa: CASSPRLADSYEQYF; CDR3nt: TGTGCCAGCAGCCCCCGACTAGCGGACTCCTACGAGCAGTACTTC
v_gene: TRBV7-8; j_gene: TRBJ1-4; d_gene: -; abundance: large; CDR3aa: CASSLAHWEKLFF; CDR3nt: TGTGCCAGCAGCTTAGCGCATTGGGAAAAACTGTTTTTT
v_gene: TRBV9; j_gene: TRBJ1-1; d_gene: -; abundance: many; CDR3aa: CASSVSWNTEAFF; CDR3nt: TGTGCCAGCAGCGTATCTTGGAACACTGAAGCTTTCTTT
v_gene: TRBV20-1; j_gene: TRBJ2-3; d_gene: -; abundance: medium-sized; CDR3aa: CSASPDWIQTDTQYF; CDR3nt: TGCAGTGCTAGCCCGGACTGGATACAAACAGATACGCAGTATTTT
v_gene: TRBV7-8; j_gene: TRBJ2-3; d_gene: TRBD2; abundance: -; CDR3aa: CASSRLAGGGTDTQYF; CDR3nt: TGTGCCAGCAGCCGCCTAGCGGGAGGAGGGACAGATACGCAGTATTTT
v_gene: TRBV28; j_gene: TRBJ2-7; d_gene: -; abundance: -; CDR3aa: CASSFAGNYEQYF; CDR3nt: TGTGCCAGCAGTTTTGCGGGAAACTACGAGCAGTACTTC
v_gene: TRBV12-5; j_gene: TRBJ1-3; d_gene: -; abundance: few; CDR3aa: CASGHGGEGNTIYF; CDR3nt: TGTGCTAGTGGTCACGGGGGGGAAGGAAACACCATATATTTT
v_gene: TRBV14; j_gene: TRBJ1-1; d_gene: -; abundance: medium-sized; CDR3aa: CASSNTRNTEAFF; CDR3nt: TGTGCCAGCAGCAACACACGAAACACTGAAGCTTTCTTT
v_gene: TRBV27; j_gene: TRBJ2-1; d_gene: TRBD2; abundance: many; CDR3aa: CASSLIGRLSYNEQFF; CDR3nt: TGTGCCAGCAGTTTGATCGGGAGGCTCTCCTACAATGAGCAGTTCTTC
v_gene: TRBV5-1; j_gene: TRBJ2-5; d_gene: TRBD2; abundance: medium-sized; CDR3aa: CASSPELAGGETQYF; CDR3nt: TGCGCCAGCAGCCCCGAACTAGCGGGAGGTGAGACCCAGTACTTC
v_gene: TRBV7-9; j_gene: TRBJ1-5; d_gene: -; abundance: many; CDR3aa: CASSLADQPQHF; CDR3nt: TGTGCCAGCAGCTTAGCGGATCAGCCCCAGCATTTT
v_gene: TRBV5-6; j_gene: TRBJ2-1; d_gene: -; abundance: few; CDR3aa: CASSLTGPNEQFF; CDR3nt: TGTGCCAGCAGCTTGACGGGCCCGAATGAGCAGTTCTTC
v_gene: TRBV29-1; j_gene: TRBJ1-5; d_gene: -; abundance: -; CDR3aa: CSVGGPGQPQHF; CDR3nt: TGCAGCGTTGGGGGGCCGGGGCAGCCCCAGCATTTT
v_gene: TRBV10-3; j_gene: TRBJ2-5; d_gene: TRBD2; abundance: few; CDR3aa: CATSRGLAGGRETQYF; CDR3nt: TGTGCCACCTCAAGGGGACTAGCGGGAGGAAGAGAGACCCAGTACTTC
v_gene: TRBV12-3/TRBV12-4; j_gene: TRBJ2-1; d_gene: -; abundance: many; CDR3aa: CASSLGLDSYNEQFF; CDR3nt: TGTGCCAGCAGCCTCGGACTGGACTCCTACAATGAGCAGTTCTTC
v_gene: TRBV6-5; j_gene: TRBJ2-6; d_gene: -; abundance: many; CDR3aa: CASSYWGDSGANVLTF; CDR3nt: TGTGCCAGCAGTTACTGGGGGGACTCTGGGGCCAACGTCCTGACTTTC
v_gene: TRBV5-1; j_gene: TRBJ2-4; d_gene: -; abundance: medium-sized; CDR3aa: CASALEGLAKNIQYF; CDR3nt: TGCGCCAGCGCCCTTGAGGGTCTAGCCAAAAACATTCAGTACTTC
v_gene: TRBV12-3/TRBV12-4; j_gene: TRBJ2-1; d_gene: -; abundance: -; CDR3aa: CASSLQGGNEQFF; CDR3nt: TGTGCCAGCAGTTTACAGGGGGGGAATGAGCAGTTCTTC
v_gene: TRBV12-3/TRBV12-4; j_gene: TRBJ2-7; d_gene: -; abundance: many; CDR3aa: CASSYLGVGEQYF; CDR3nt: TGTGCCAGCAGCTACCTAGGGGTAGGCGAGCAGTACTTC
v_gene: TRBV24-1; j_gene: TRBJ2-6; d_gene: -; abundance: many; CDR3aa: CATSDFDSSGANVLTF; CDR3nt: TGTGCCACCAGTGATTTCGACAGCTCTGGGGCCAACGTCCTGACTTTC
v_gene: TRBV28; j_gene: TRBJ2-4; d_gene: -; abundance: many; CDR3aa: CASSSLERFGAKNIQYF; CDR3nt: TGTGCCAGCAGTTCCCTGGAACGATTCGGGGCCAAAAACATTCAGTACTTC
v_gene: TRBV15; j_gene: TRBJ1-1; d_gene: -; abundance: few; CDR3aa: CATSRDLFSVGLNTEAFF; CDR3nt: TGTGCCACCAGCAGAGATCTCTTCTCGGTGGGGCTGAACACTGAAGCTTTCTTT
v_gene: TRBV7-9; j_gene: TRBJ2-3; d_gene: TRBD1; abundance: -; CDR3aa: CASSSPTGQATDTQYF; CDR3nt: TGTGCCAGCAGCTCTCCCACGGGACAGGCCACAGATACGCAGTATTTT
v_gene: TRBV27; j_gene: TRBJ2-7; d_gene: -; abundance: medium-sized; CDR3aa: CASGPGIPPREQYF; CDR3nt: TGTGCCAGTGGCCCTGGGATTCCCCCGCGCGAGCAGTACTTC
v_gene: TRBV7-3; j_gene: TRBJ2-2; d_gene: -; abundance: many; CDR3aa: CASSLLPAGIGELFF; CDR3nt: TGTGCCAGCAGCTTACTACCAGCTGGGATCGGGGAGCTGTTTTTT
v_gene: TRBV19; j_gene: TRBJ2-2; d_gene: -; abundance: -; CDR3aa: CASRLTGQVGNTGELFF; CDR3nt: TGTGCCAGTAGGCTAACGGGGCAGGTGGGGAACACCGGGGAGCTGTTTTTT
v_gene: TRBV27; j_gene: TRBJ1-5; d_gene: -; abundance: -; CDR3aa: CASSLRGSNQPQHF; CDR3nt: TGTGCCAGCAGTTTACGGGGTAGCAATCAGCCCCAGCATTTT
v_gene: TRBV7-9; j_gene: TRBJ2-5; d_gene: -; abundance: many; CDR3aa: CASSPGTRVGTQYF; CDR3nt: TGTGCCAGCAGCCCAGGGACGCGCGTCGGGACCCAGTACTTC
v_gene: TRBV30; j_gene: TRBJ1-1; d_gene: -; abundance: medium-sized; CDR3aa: CAWSAISLATEAFF; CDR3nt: TGTGCCTGGAGTGCGATTAGTTTAGCGACTGAAGCTTTCTTT
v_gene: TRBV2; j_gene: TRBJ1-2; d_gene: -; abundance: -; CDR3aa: CASPYALANYGYTF; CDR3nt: TGTGCCAGTCCGTATGCGCTTGCTAACTATGGCTACACCTTC
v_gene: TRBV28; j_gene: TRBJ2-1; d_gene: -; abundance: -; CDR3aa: CASSITEHSEQFF; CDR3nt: TGTGCCAGCTCTATTACGGAGCATAGTGAGCAGTTCTTC
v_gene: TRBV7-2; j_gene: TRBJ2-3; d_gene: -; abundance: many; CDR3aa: CASSERTDTFNTDTQYF; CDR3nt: TGTGCCAGCAGCGAACGGACAGATACCTTTAACACAGATACGCAGTATTTT
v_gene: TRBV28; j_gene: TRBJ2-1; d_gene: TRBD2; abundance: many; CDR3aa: CASSRPGLHNEQFF; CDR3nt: TGTGCCAGCAGTCGCCCGGGACTACACAATGAGCAGTTCTTC
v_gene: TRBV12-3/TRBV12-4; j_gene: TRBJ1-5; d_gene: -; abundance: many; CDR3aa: CASSLDPDSSNQPQHF; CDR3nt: TGTGCCAGCAGTTTAGATCCGGACAGTAGCAATCAGCCCCAGCATTTT
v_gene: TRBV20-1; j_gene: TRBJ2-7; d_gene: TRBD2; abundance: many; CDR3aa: CSASHPGLAGDEQYF; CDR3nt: TGCAGTGCTAGCCACCCGGGACTAGCGGGAGACGAGCAGTACTTC
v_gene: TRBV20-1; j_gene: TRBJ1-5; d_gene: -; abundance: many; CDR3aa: CSARDRTPSNQPQHF; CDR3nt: TGCAGTGCTAGAGATAGGACTCCCAGCAATCAGCCCCAGCATTTT
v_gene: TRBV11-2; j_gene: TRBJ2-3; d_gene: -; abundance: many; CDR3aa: CASRPPGLHTDTQYF; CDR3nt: TGTGCCAGCAGGCCCCCGGGACTTCACACAGATACGCAGTATTTT
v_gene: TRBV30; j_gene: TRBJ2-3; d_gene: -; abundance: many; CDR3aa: CAWREGTRGTDTQYF; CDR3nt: TGTGCCTGGCGGGAAGGTACCCGGGGCACAGATACGCAGTATTTT
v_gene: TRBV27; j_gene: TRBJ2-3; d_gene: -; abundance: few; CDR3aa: CASSLSQAITDTQYF; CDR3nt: TGTGCCAGCAGTTTATCACAAGCTATCACAGATACGCAGTATTTT
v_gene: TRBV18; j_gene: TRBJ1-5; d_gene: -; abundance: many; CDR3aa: CASSPPTVAPNQPQHF; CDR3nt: TGTGCCAGCTCACCACCTACGGTTGCCCCCAATCAGCCCCAGCATTTT
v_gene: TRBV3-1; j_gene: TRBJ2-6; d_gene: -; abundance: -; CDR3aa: CASSPMAVRGANVLTF; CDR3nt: TGTGCCAGCAGCCCCATGGCAGTCCGTGGGGCCAACGTCCTGACTTTC
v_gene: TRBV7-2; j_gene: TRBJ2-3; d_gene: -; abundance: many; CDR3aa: CASSLGSGNTDTQYF; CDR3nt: TGTGCCAGCAGCTTAGGATCGGGAAACACAGATACGCAGTATTTT
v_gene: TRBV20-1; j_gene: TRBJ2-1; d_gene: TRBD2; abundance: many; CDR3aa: CSARDPTSGRPEQFF; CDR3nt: TGCAGTGCTAGAGATCCCACTAGCGGGAGACCTGAGCAGTTCTTC
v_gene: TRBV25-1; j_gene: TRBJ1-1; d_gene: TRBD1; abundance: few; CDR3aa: CASSVTGVFAEAFF; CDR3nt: TGTGCCAGCAGTGTAACAGGGGTATTCGCTGAAGCTTTCTTT
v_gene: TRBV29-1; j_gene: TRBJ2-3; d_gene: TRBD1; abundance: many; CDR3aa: CSAGDRGTDTQYF; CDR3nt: TGCAGTGCTGGGGACAGGGGCACAGATACGCAGTATTTT
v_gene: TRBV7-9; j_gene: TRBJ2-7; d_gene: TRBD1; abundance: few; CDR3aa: CASSPDRGAGYEQYF; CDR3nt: TGTGCCAGCAGCCCGGACAGGGGGGCTGGGTACGAGCAGTACTTC
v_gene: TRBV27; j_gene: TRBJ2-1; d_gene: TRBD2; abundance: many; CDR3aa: CASSRGVQGNEQFF; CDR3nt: TGTGCCAGCAGTCGGGGGGTCCAGGGCAATGAGCAGTTCTTC
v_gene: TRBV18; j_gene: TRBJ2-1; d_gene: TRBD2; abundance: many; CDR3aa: CASSPTSGRSYNEQFF; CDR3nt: TGTGCCAGCTCACCAACTAGCGGACGCTCCTACAATGAGCAGTTCTTC
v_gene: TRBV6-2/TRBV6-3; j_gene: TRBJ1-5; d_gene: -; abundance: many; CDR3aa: CASSPGEPQHF; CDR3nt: TGTGCCAGCAGTCCGGGGGAGCCCCAGCATTTT
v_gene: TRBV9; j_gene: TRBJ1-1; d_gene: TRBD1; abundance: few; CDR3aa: CASSSGGQGLGTEAFF; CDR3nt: TGTGCCAGCAGCTCAGGGGGCCAGGGTTTGGGCACTGAAGCTTTCTTT
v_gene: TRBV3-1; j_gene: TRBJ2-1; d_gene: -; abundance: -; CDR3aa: CASSQDHLGQTHGDEQFF; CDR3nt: TGTGCCAGCAGCCAAGATCATCTCGGACAGACACACGGAGATGAGCAGTTCTTC
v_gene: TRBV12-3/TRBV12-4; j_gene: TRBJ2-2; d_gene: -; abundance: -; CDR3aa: CASSLATNTGELFF; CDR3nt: TGTGCCAGCAGTTTAGCGACGAACACCGGGGAGCTGTTTTTT
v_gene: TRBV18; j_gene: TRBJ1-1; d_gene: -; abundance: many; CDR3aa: CASSEMTNTEAFF; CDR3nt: TGTGCCAGCTCAGAGATGACGAACACTGAAGCTTTCTTT
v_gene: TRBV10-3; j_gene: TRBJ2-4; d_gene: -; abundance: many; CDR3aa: CAISVGLKAKNIQYF; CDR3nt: TGTGCCATCAGTGTAGGTCTGAAAGCCAAAAACATTCAGTACTTC
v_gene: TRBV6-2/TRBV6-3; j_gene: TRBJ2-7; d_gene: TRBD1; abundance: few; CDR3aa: CASTETGGRIFEQYF; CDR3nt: TGTGCCAGCACCGAAACAGGGGGGCGTATTTTCGAGCAGTACTTC